These 28 T cell receptor beta chains came from one sample sequenced in a study of blood T cell repertoires in COVID-19. TCRdb's table, derived via immunoSEQ multiplex PCR, lists solely in-frame clones and lacks some. Here the sample spans roughly 100,000 clones, 80% to 90% being singletons. Sequencing was done on a sample of peripheral blood. These TCRs come from a man in his forties with active or convalescent COVID-19.

In nucleotides, the CDR3 is TGTGCCAGTAGTACCTCTGGACAAGTTATAAATCAGCCCCAGCATTTT. Translated, it gives CASSTSGQVINQPQHF. V usage is TRBV19 and J usage is TRBJ1-5; perhaps TRBD1 as D (5 bases). V lost 4 bases to trimming and J lost 4 bases, with 17 bases between them. CDR3 length equals 16 residues. Per germline, CDR1 LNHDA and CDR2 SQIVND (reference sequence).

The gene calls are TRBV25-1 and TRBJ2-7, with D perhaps TRBD1 (5 bases). The length of the CDR3 is 13 residues. Trimming took off 7 bases at V and 4 bases at J, with 14 bases between the two ends. Germline CDR1 MGHDK, CDR2 SYGVNS. CDR3 amino acids: CASTEQGRYEQYF. The DNA of the CDR3 is TGTGCCAGCACGGAGCAGGGTAGGTACGAGCAGTACTTC.

This clone appeared a single time. The rearrangement links TRBV20-1 to TRBJ1-2; the D is unclear. Germline lookup yields CDR1 DFQATT and CDR2 SNEGSKA (reference sequence). This CDR3 is built from 11 residues. Deletions cut 5 bases from V and 2 bases from J, with 6 bases between. Here the CDR3 DNA reads TGCAGTGCTGTCAGGAACTATGGCTACACCTTC. Its translation: CSAVRNYGYTF.

This clone was observed once. The genes are TRBV6-5 and TRBJ1-6, with TRBD1 matching over 8 bases. Germline assignment: CDR1 MNHEY and CDR2 SVGAGI. The CDR3 sequence is 14 residues long. Trimming removed 9 bases from V and 7 bases from J; junction bases left unmatched: 8. The CDR3 sequence is CASTPGQDNSPLHF. The CDR3 nucleotides are TGTGCCAGTACACCGGGACAGGACAATTCACCCCTCCACTTT.

V is TRBV29-1 and J is TRBJ1-1, with D hard to call. The CDR3 covers 12 residues. From germline, CDR1 is SQVTM and CDR2 ANQGSEA. The V end was cut by 5 bases, the J end by 5 bases, with 12 bases between. CDR3 protein: CSVHRGSTEAFF. The CDR3 DNA sequence: TGCAGCGTTCACCGAGGGAGTACTGAAGCTTTCTTT.

CDR3 coding DNA: TGCGCCAGCAGCCCCGGACTAGCGGGGGGTAAAGAGACCCAGTACTTC. Its translation: CASSPGLAGGKETQYF. The V call is TRBV4-1, the J call TRBJ2-5; 14 nucleotides agree with TRBD2. This CDR3 spans 16 amino acids. With 4 bases clipped from V and 3 bases from J, the junction kept 4 bases outside the gene matches. CDR1 and CDR2 (germline): MGHRA, YSYEKL.

The chain's CDR3 is CASSSSVQGSNQPQHF. CDR3 coding DNA: TGTGCCAGTAGTTCAAGCGTCCAGGGAAGCAATCAGCCCCAGCATTTT. J is TRBJ1-5 and V is TRBV19; D is perhaps TRBD1 (5 bases). CDR1 and CDR2 from the germline V gene are LNHDA and SQIVND (reference sequence). V gave up 5 bases and J gave up 1 base, with 15 bases separating them. The CDR3 extends over 16 amino acids.

The chain is built from TRBV25-1 and TRBJ1-1; 10 bases agree with TRBD1. The CDR3 sequence is 13 residues long. Germline loops: CDR1 MGHDK, CDR2 SYGVNS. Germline trimming cut 6 bases from V and 6 bases from J; bases unmatched to any gene: 4. The CDR3 coding sequence is TGTGCCAGCAGATTGACAGGGGGCCCTGAAGCTTTCTTT. As protein: CASRLTGGPEAFF.

The chain joins TRBV19 to TRBJ2-7; possibly TRBD2 for D (5 bases). The CDR3 extends over 13 amino acids. V was trimmed by 2 bases and J by 2 bases, leaving 7 bases between them. Per germline, CDR1 LNHDA and CDR2 SQIVND (reference sequence). The CDR3 here is CASSISGTYEQYF. The CDR3 nucleotides are TGTGCCAGTAGTATAAGCGGAACCTACGAGCAGTACTTC.

This chain connects TRBV2 to TRBJ2-3, with 11 bases identical to TRBD2. The CDR3 sequence is 18 residues long. V was clipped by 5 bases and J by 2 bases; unmatched bases: 12. Germline V gene lookup returns CDR1 SNHLY and CDR2 FYNNEI. The CDR3 nucleotides read TGTGCCAGCAGTAAGAAAACTAGCGGGGGTTCGGTCACAGATACGCAGTATTTT. Its protein is CASSKKTSGGSVTDTQYF.

This clone was seen once. The genes are TRBV21-1 and TRBJ2-7; the DNA was not used to check the table's D call, TRBD1. TRBV21-1 is assigned pseudogene status. The CDR3 covers 14 residues. The CDR3 nucleotides are TGTGCCAGCAGCCCCGGGACAGGGGCCTACGAGCAGTACTTC. Its translation: CASSPGTGAYEQYF.

The J gene is TRBJ2-5, the V gene TRBV5-4; D is possibly TRBD2 (5 bases). This CDR3 is built from 15 residues. V lost 0 bases and J lost 3, with 12 bases in between. Germline assignment: CDR1 SGHNT and CDR2 YYREEE (reference sequence). CDR3 coding DNA: TGTGCCAGCAGCTTGGGCGGAGCGGACGAAGAGACCCAGTACTTC. Its translation: CASSLGGADEETQYF.

This chain connects TRBV18 to TRBJ2-5; 8 bases are shared with TRBD2. V dropped 1 base and J dropped 2; count of bases not matched to a gene: 6. The CDR3 contains 16 residues. Per the germline V gene, CDR1 is KGHSH and CDR2 is LQKENI. The CDR3 bases are TGTGCCAGCTCACCACGGGGTAGCGGGAATCAAGAGACCCAGTACTTC. It encodes CASSPRGSGNQETQYF. The variable domain in full, with the rest retrieved from reference TRBV18 and TRBJ2-5, is NAGVMQNPRHLVRRRGQEARLRCSPMKGHSHVYWYRQLPEEGLKFMVYLQKENIIDESGMPKERFSAEFPKEGPSILRIQQVVRGDSAAYFCASSPRGSGNQETQYFGPGTRLLVL.

V and J are TRBV4-3 and TRBJ1-1; 7 positions match TRBD1. CDR1 and CDR2 from the germline V gene are LGHNA and YSLEER. This CDR3 region has 18 residues. V shed 3 bases and J 3 bases; nucleotides not matched to a gene: 16. In DNA, the CDR3 is TGCGCCAGCAGCCAGGGCCTCAGGACAGGTAGAGGTGACACTGAAGCTTTCTTT. As protein: CASSQGLRTGRGDTEAFF.

The chain has TRBV11-2 and TRBJ1-3; a possible D gene is TRBD1 (6 bases). The CDR3 contains 14 residues. The germline CDR1 and CDR2 sequences are SGHAT and FQNNGV. V shed 4 bases and J shed 7 bases, with 14 bases lying between them. Written as DNA, the CDR3 is TGTGCCAGCAGCTCAGAGGACAGCAGGAACACCATATATTTT. Encoded protein: CASSSEDSRNTIYF.

The chain joins TRBV6-5 to TRBJ1-1; 7 nucleotides match TRBD1. CDR1 MNHEY and CDR2 SVGAGI come from the germline V gene. The CDR3 extends over 16 amino acids. V gave up 0 bases and J gave up 1 base; unmatched junction bases: 5. The CDR3 nucleotides read TGTGCCAGCAGTTACTCTGGAGGGGGCGGGAACACTGAAGCTTTCTTT. Translated, it gives CASSYSGGGGNTEAFF.

The chain recombines TRBV3-1 (or the pseudogene TRBV3-2) with TRBJ2-7; D is perhaps TRBD1 (6 bases). Trimming cost V 4 bases and J 3 bases, with 16 bases left between them. Germline V gene sequence: CDR1 LGHDT, CDR2 YNNKEL (reference sequence). The CDR3 length is 15 residues. DNA of the CDR3: TGTGCCAGCAGCCTTTTAGGGGGTTACCTCTACGAGCAGTACTTC. Translation: CASSLLGGYLYEQYF.

The chain links TRBV20-1 to TRBJ1-5; maybe TRBD1 (5 bases). Trimming cost V 3 bases and J 4 bases, with 16 bases left between them. CDR1 DFQATT and CDR2 SNEGSKA come from the germline V gene (reference sequence). The CDR3 loop spans 15 amino acids. CDR3 sequence (DNA): TGCAGTGCTAGTCGGGAGTGGGGGAATAATCAGCCCCAGCATTTT. Its protein product is CSASREWGNNQPQHF.

This chain uses TRBV19 with TRBJ1-3, with D unresolved. This CDR3 comprises 14 residues. The germline gives CDR1 LNHDA, CDR2 SQIVND (reference sequence). V gave up 7 bases and J gave up 2 bases, with 12 bases separating them. The CDR3 region is CASNPLSAGNTIYF. The CDR3 DNA reads TGTGCCAGTAATCCCCTGTCCGCTGGAAACACCATATATTTT.

This clone appeared a few times. This chain joins TRBV7-9 and TRBJ1-3; 8 bases map to TRBD1. CDR3 length: 14 amino acids. Germline V gives CDR1 SEHNR, CDR2 FQNEAQ (reference sequence). The V gene end was trimmed by 5 bases and the J gene end by 8 bases; junction bases not matched to a gene: 8. The CDR3 protein is CASSLRDRSDTIYF. CDR3 bases: TGTGCCAGCAGCCTTCGGGACAGGAGCGACACCATATATTTT.

By share, this clone ranks as medium-sized. This chain links TRBV3-1 (or the pseudogene TRBV3-2) with TRBJ2-3; 9 nucleotides match TRBD2. This CDR3 has 19 residues. J was trimmed by 6 bases and V by 0 bases; bases with no gene match: 16. CDR1 is LGHDT, CDR2 YNNKEL, per germline (reference sequence). CDR3 coding DNA: TGTGCCAGCAGCCAAGATTTTAACTTTATAGCGGGGGATCGGGATACGCAGTATTTT. Its protein is CASSQDFNFIAGDRDTQYF.

The chain combines TRBV18 with TRBJ1-6, with D unresolved. The V gene's germline CDR1 is KGHSH and CDR2 LQKENI. The ends were cut back, 3 bases at V and 6 bases at J, with 6 bases in the middle. The CDR3 is 13 amino acids. This CDR3 reads CASSPEVNSPLHF. The CDR3, as DNA: TGTGCCAGCTCACCTGAGGTTAATTCACCCCTCCACTTT.

This rearrangement joins TRBV10-3 to TRBJ2-5; no firm D call. Germline CDR1 reads ENHRY; CDR2 reads SYGVKD. Between the trimmed V and J ends, which lost 3 bases and 4 bases, there was a span of 9 bases. CDR3 length: 13 residues. CDR3 amino acids: CAISDAPRETQYF. The CDR3 DNA reads as TGTGCCATCAGTGACGCCCCGCGAGAGACCCAGTACTTC.

The chain recombines TRBV7-5 with TRBJ1-5; the D call TRBD1 from the table was never checked on the DNA. TRBV7-5 is a recognized pseudogene. The CDR3 length is 16 residues. The DNA for the CDR3 is TGTGTCAGAAGCGGATACCGGGACAGGGGAGATCAGCCCCAGCATTTT. Its translation is CVRSGYRDRGDQPQHF.

The chain recombines TRBV28 with TRBJ1-1, with D perhaps TRBD1 (6 bases). Germline V CDR1 and CDR2: MDHEN, SYDVKM. This CDR3 is 13 amino acids long. Trimming stripped 6 bases from V and 4 bases from J, with 12 bases between. CDR3 in DNA: TGTGCCAGCAGCGAAGGGGGTGGCACTGAAGCTTTCTTT. Its protein is CASSEGGGTEAFF.

The chain joins TRBV4-3 to TRBJ1-2; a weak D match, TRBD1 (5 bases). Trimming shortened V by 1 base and J by 6 bases, and 15 bases separated the two germline ends. This CDR3 is built from 15 residues. Looked up from germline, CDR1 is LGHNA and CDR2 is YSLEER. The CDR3 here is CASSQADIKGDGYTF. Written as DNA, the CDR3 is TGCGCCAGCAGCCAAGCGGACATTAAGGGTGATGGCTACACCTTC.

V and J are TRBV5-1 and TRBJ2-5, with TRBD2 matching over 11 bases. CDR3 length: 16 amino acids. Unmatched junction bases numbered 3, after V lost 1 base and J lost 1 base. Germline lookup yields CDR1 SGHRS and CDR2 YFSETQ. For the CDR3, the DNA is TGCGCCAGCAGCTTGCTCACTAGCGGGGGCCAAGAGACCCAGTACTTC. Amino acid sequence: CASSLLTSGGQETQYF.

This clone came up once. J is TRBJ1-6 and V is TRBV30, with a tentative D call TRBD1 (5 bases). CDR3 length: 12 amino acids. Trimming removed 2 bases at V and 7 bases at J, with 6 bases between. CDR1 GTSNPN and CDR2 SVGIG come from the germline V gene (reference sequence). CDR3 sequence (DNA): TGTGCCTGGAGTCCAGGGAATTCACCCCTCCACTTT. Translation: CAWSPGNSPLHF.